Listed here are 20 T cell receptor beta chains from one sample, sequenced in a study of T cells in Graves' hyperthyroidism and ophthalmopathy. Amplification of TCR beta CDR3 regions used RNA as the template. Researchers ran a first-round RT-PCR on the TCR CDR3 using the HTBI primer set. TCRdb reprocessed the multiplex PCR reads via MiXCR and lists one record per CDR3 protein. This repertoire shows some 180,000 distinct CDR3 sequences, about 15% found once; its top ten account for over 45%. Sequenced: blood. The receptors stem from a woman between 50 and 59 years old with Graves' hyperthyroidism.

About this clonotype: A much larger clone differs from this one at a single base, so this may be a read error. This likely comes from a read error, as the CDR3 has no conserved phenylalanine or tryptophan at its end. CDR3: CASSQGVATEAFL. CDR3 coding DNA: TGTGCCAGCAGCCAAGGGGTCGCCACTGAAGCTTTCCTT. V usage is TRBV4-2 and J usage is TRBJ1-1, with D unclear. The CDR3 covers 13 residues. Per the germline V gene, CDR1 is LGHNA and CDR2 is YNFKEQ. V lost 1 base and J 4 bases, leaving 7 bases between the germline ends.

The chain links TRBV27 to TRBJ2-4, with TRBD2 matching over 7 bases. J lost 4 bases, V lost 3 bases, and 6 bases had no gene match. This CDR3 contains 15 residues. CDR1 is MNHEY and CDR2 is SMNVEV in the germline V gene (reference sequence). The CDR3 coding sequence is TGTGCCAGCAGTTTGGGGGGAGGGGTAAAAAACATTCAGTACTTC. Residues: CASSLGGGVKNIQYF.

In this sample, this clonotype turned up a few times. The V gene is TRBV4-1, the J gene TRBJ1-2; D may be TRBD1 (5 bases). Germline CDR1 is MGHRA and CDR2 is YSYEKL. The ends were cut back, 1 base at V and 4 bases at J, with 13 bases in the middle. CDR3 size: 15 residues. The CDR3: CASSQGSRGTYGYTF. As DNA, the CDR3 is TGCGCCAGCAGCCAAGGCTCCCGGGGGACCTATGGCTACACCTTC.

This clonotype has at least ten counts. The V call is TRBV28, the J call TRBJ2-7, with 7 bases matching TRBD2. Germline V gene data show CDR1 as MDHEN and CDR2 as SYDVKM. This CDR3 comprises 15 residues. The trim removed 1 base at V and 1 base at J, leaving 4 bases unmatched. DNA of the CDR3: TGTGCCAGCAGTTTATCCGCTAGCGGATCCTACGAGCAGTACTTC. The encoded protein is CASSLSASGSYEQYF.

Worth noting for this clonotype: A much larger clone differs by one base, so this may be a read error. The conserved phenylalanine or tryptophan normally closing the CDR3 is absent here, so this likely arose from a read error. This rearrangement joins TRBV9 to TRBJ1-2; D is unclear. Germline loops: CDR1 SGDLS, CDR2 YYNGEE. The CDR3 consists of 13 residues. V was shortened by 0 bases and J by 2 bases, with 5 bases between the two germline ends. The CDR3: CASSVVDNYGYTL. The CDR3 DNA is TGTGCCAGCAGCGTAGTGGACAACTATGGCTACACCCTC.

This clonotype was recorded at least ten times. The chain joins TRBV20-1 to TRBJ2-5, with D possibly TRBD1 on 6 matching bases. Germline V gene sequence: CDR1 DFQATT, CDR2 SNEGSKA (reference sequence). This CDR3 is built from 13 residues. Trimming removed 4 bases from V and 1 base from J, with 10 bases in between. The CDR3 DNA sequence: TGCAGTGCTAAAGGACAGTCCCAAGAGACCCAGTACTTC. Translating gives CSAKGQSQETQYF.

The chain links TRBV10-1 to TRBJ2-2, with D possibly TRBD2 on 6 matching bases. Germline V gene lookup returns CDR1 WNHNN and CDR2 SYGVQD (reference sequence). V was trimmed by 4 bases and J by 4 bases, leaving 10 bases between them. The CDR3 runs 14 residues. The CDR3 is CASSAGTPTGELFF. CDR3 sequence (DNA): TGCGCCAGCAGTGCGGGGACTCCCACCGGGGAGCTGTTTTTT.

This clonotype was detected a few times. This sequence joins TRBV5-4 and TRBJ2-2; TRBD2 aligns across 7 bases. The trim removed 0 bases at V and 2 bases at J, leaving 4 bases unmatched. The germline V gene has CDR1 SGHNT and CDR2 YYREEE (reference sequence). This CDR3 has 16 amino acids. The CDR3 bases are TGTGCCAGCAGCTTGGAAAGCGGGGCAAACACCGGGGAGCTGTTTTTT. It codes for CASSLESGANTGELFF.

This clonotype was counted at least ten times. This chain connects TRBV12-5 to TRBJ1-1; D might be TRBD1 (6 bases). The CDR3 spans 14 residues. V shed 1 base and J shed 5 bases, with 11 bases lying between them. Germline V gene lookup returns CDR1 LGHNT and CDR2 FRNRAP. CDR3 nucleotide sequence: TGTGCTAGTGGTTTGGCCTTGCAGGGGACTGAAGCTTTCTTT. Translated, it gives CASGLALQGTEAFF.

In its sample, this clonotype was seen many times. The chain links TRBV3-1 to TRBJ1-6; the match to TRBD1 covers 11 bases. The CDR3 has 16 residues. Trimming at V came to 0 bases and at J to 7 bases, leaving 2 bases not matched to a gene. The germline V gene has CDR1 LGHDT and CDR2 YNNKEL (reference sequence). The CDR3 DNA follows: TGTGCCAGCAGCCAAGATGGGACAGGGGGGAATTCACCCCTCCACTTT. It yields the protein CASSQDGTGGNSPLHF.

The gene calls are TRBV10-2 and TRBJ1-2; D call uncertain. Between the trimmed V and J ends, which lost 5 bases and 2 bases, there was a span of 15 bases. In germline, CDR1 is WSHSY, CDR2 SAAADI. The CDR3 sequence is 15 residues long. The CDR3 sequence is CASSPFETGNYGYTF. CDR3 bases: TGCGCCAGCAGTCCCTTTGAGACGGGGAACTATGGCTACACCTTC.

This clonotype has a count of ten or more. The chain couples TRBV28 to TRBJ2-7, with D possibly TRBD1 on 6 matching bases. Germline lookup yields CDR1 MDHEN and CDR2 SYDVKM. Trimming took off 6 bases at V and 0 bases at J, with 12 bases between the two ends. CDR3 length: 14 amino acids. In DNA form, the CDR3 reads TGTGCCAGCAGGGGGGCGTACATCTCCTACGAGCAGTACTTC. This translates into CASRGAYISYEQYF.

The V gene is TRBV12-3 or TRBV12-4, the J gene TRBJ1-1, with D possibly TRBD1 on 5 matching bases. Trimming removed 10 bases from V and 0 bases from J, with 18 bases in between. The CDR3 runs to 15 residues. The CDR3 nucleotides read TGTGCCACCAGCCGGCAGGGAGGGATGAACACTGAAGCTTTCTTT. This translates into CATSRQGGMNTEAFF.

In the case of this clonotype: One end of the junction fails to match germline, which may point to a read error. V usage is TRBV6-1 and J usage is TRBJ2-7, with D perhaps given as TRBD1 or TRBD2 (5 bases each). The germline CDR1 and CDR2 sequences are MNHNS and SASEGT. This CDR3 has 15 residues. The CDR3 reads CASTKSEGSGYEQCF. In nucleotides, the CDR3 is TGTGCCAGCACCAAAAGTGAGGGGTCGGGATACGAGCAGTGCTTC.

This clonotype showed up many times. The J gene is TRBJ1-5, the V gene TRBV10-3; D not resolved. Germline V lookup: CDR1 ENHRY, CDR2 SYGVKD. The CDR3 loop spans 15 amino acids. The V end lost 0 bases, the J end lost 2 bases, and 8 bases lay between the germline ends. The CDR3 protein is CAISESTAGNQPQHF. CDR3 coding DNA: TGTGCCATCAGTGAGTCAACAGCCGGCAATCAGCCCCAGCATTTT.

The sample holds many counts of this clonotype. The rearrangement uses TRBV20-1 and TRBJ2-7; 8 nucleotides line up with TRBD1. With V trimmed by 2 bases and J by 7 bases, 13 bases remained unmatched. Germline values: CDR1 DFQATT, CDR2 SNEGSKA (reference sequence). CDR3 length: 15 amino acids. The CDR3 protein is CSARWTGTPSGEQYF. The DNA of the CDR3 is TGCAGTGCTAGATGGACAGGGACCCCCTCGGGGGAGCAGTACTTC.

Worth noting for this clonotype: Relative to the germline gene, one junction end is altered; a read error may explain this. V is TRBV5-1 and J is TRBJ2-1, with 12 bases matching TRBD2. This CDR3 comprises 16 residues. Germline V gives CDR1 SGHRS, CDR2 YFSETQ. The CDR3 protein is CASSPQGLAGNNEQFF. The CDR3 DNA sequence: TGCGCCAGCAGCCCGCAGGGACTAGCGGGTAACAATGAGCAGTTCTTT.

In this sample, this clonotype turned up a few times. The chain has TRBV6-1 and TRBJ2-3; TRBD2 might be the D (7 bases). The CDR3 sequence is 13 residues long. The germline V and J ends were trimmed by 8 bases and 2 bases, with 11 bases remaining between them. Germline lookup yields CDR1 MNHNS and CDR2 SASEGT. CDR3 sequence (DNA): TGTGCCAGCCAGCGGGACAACACAGATACGCAGTATTTT. It is translated as CASQRDNTDTQYF.

The sample holds one count of this clonotype. The J gene is TRBJ1-1, the V gene TRBV10-3; 9 bases match TRBD1. Per germline, CDR1 ENHRY and CDR2 SYGVKD. The CDR3 consists of 15 residues. The V segment lost 3 bases and the J segment 5 bases; nucleotides outside the gene matches: 7. The CDR3 is CAISDLQGALTEAFF. The CDR3, as DNA: TGTGCCATCAGTGATTTACAGGGGGCGCTTACTGAAGCTTTCTTT.

This clonotype was seen at least ten times. The genes are TRBV27 and TRBJ1-5; 8 positions agree with TRBD1. The length of the CDR3 is 18 residues. Trimming took 3 bases from V and 2 from J; bases not matched to a gene: 12. Germline CDR1 and CDR2: MNHEY and SMNVEV (reference sequence). CDR3 DNA: TGTGCCAGCAGTTTCCTCGGACAGGGAGTGACAGGCAATCAGCCCCAGCATTTT. Translated, it gives CASSFLGQGVTGNQPQHF.